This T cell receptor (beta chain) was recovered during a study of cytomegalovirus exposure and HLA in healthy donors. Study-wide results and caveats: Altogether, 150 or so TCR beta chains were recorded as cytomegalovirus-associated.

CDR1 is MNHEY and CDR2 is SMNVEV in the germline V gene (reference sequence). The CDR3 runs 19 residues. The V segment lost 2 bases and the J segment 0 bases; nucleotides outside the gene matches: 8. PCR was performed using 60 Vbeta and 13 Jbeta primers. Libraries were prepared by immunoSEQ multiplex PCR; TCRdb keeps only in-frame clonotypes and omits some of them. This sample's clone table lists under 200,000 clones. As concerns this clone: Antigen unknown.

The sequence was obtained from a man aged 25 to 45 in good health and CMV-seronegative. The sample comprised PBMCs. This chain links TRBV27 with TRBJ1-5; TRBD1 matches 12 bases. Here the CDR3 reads CASSLGGTGGIYSNQPQHF. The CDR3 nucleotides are TGTGCCAGCAGTTTAGGGGGGACAGGGGGCATCTATAGCAATCAGCCCCAGCATTTT.